The clone carrying this T cell receptor (beta chain) has at least ten counts. These data come from a study of early T cells in non-severe SARS-CoV-2 infection. TCRdb independently ran MiXCR on the 5' RACE reads; one entry per CDR3 protein. The sample has 65,000 to 75,000 distinct CDR3 sequences, about 13% seen once; the top ten hold roughly 5.2%. The ends lost 2 bases at V and 3 bases at J; junction bases unmatched: 4. The CDR3 sequence is 15 residues long. J is TRBJ2-3 and V is TRBV12-3 or TRBV12-4; 8 bases agree with TRBD1. The sample comprised whole blood. The TCR originated in an adult who was a healthcare worker with PCR-confirmed SARS-CoV-2 infection or an uninfected control (not recorded which). The DNA for the CDR3 is TGTGCCAGCAGTTTACCAGGGGGCCCTACAGATACGCAGTATTTT. This translates into CASSLPGGPTDTQYF.